A single sample is the source of the 32 T cell receptor beta chains below, sequenced in a study of blood T cells in healthy people across ages. Primed by a sample-barcoded 5' primer and a J-beta primer mix, a second PCR proceeded for about 6 to 11 cycles. From the 5' RACE reads, TCRdb called clonotypes with MiXCR, one entry per CDR3 protein. The data contain about 1,800,000 distinct CDR3 sequences, 28% of them singletons. Material for sequencing was blood. The receptor source for this set is a woman aged 30 to 39 in good health.

V and J are TRBV6-6 and TRBJ1-1; the match to TRBD1 covers 10 bases. V was pared by 2 bases and J by 11 bases, with 8 bases of the junction left unmatched. Germline lookup yields CDR1 MNHNY and CDR2 SVGAGI (reference sequence). The CDR3 is made up of 14 amino acids. Here the CDR3 reads CASSYPIGQGEAFF. The CDR3, as DNA: TGTGCCAGCAGTTACCCGATCGGACAGGGGGAGGCTTTCTTT.

About this clonotype: A single base separates this from a much larger clone, so it may be a read error. The chain employs TRBV9 and TRBJ2-5; D remains unclear. The CDR3 extends over 15 amino acids. Germline V gene data show CDR1 as SGDLS and CDR2 as YYNGEE. CDR3 region: CVSSVYSGHQETQYF. The CDR3 DNA sequence: TGTGTCAGCAGCGTATATTCAGGCCACCAAGAGACCCAGTACTTC.

This clonotype occurred a few times. The CDR3 loop is CAWSVGGGGYNEQFF. CDR3 in DNA: TGTGCCTGGAGTGTAGGAGGGGGGGGCTACAATGAGCAGTTCTTC. This chain uses TRBV30 with TRBJ2-1; tentative D call: TRBD2 (7 bases). Trimming shortened V by 0 bases and J by 3 bases, and 12 bases separated the two germline ends. CDR1 is GTSNPN and CDR2 is SVGIG in the germline V gene (reference sequence). CDR3 length equals 15 residues.

This clonotype has only a few counts. The junction differs from germline at one of its ends, possibly a read error. This chain uses TRBV3-1 with TRBJ2-1, with TRBD2 identical over 14 bases. The germline gives CDR1 LGHDT, CDR2 YNNKEL (reference sequence). This CDR3 contains 16 residues. The CDR3 reads CVSSRLTSGGAHEQFF. For the CDR3, the DNA is TGTGTCAGCAGCCGCTTGACTAGCGGGGGGGCGCATGAGCAGTTCTTC.

The rearrangement links TRBV29-1 to TRBJ2-3, with TRBD2 as a possible D gene (5 bases). This CDR3 has 14 amino acids. V was trimmed by 4 bases and J by 5 bases, leaving 16 bases between them. The germline CDR1 and CDR2 sequences are SQVTM and ANQGSEA. The CDR3 reads CSVVGSGLRDTQYF. CDR3 bases: TGCAGCGTTGTGGGCAGTGGACTGAGAGATACGCAGTATTTT.

This chain joins TRBV7-2 and TRBJ1-6; D not certain. The CDR3 consists of 13 residues. Trimming stripped 1 base from V and 12 bases from J, with 10 bases between. Germline V CDR1 and CDR2: SGHTA, FQGNSA. The CDR3 nucleotides are TGTGCCAGCAGCTTAGAGTGGCAGTTACCCCTCCACTTT. This encodes CASSLEWQLPLHF.

The chain is built from TRBV20-1 and TRBJ2-3; 9 bases agree with TRBD2. The germline V gene has CDR1 DFQATT and CDR2 SNEGSKA (reference sequence). The J segment lost 5 bases and the V segment lost 6 bases, leaving 9 bases of the junction unmatched. The CDR3 consists of 14 residues. The CDR3 DNA reads as TGCAGTGCCGGGTCCCGGACTAGCGAAGATACGCAGTATTTT. This codes for CSAGSRTSEDTQYF.

On this clonotype: This may come from a read error, since a much larger clone is one base off. The rearrangement links TRBV7-2 to TRBJ2-1, with 11 bases that match TRBD2. CDR3 length equals 16 residues. Germline V gene lookup returns CDR1 SGHTA and CDR2 FQGNSA. CDR3 coding DNA: TGTGCCAGCAGTTTAGCGACACTAGCGGGAGAATTTGGGCAGTTCTTC. Its protein product is CASSLATLAGEFGQFF.

The chain combines TRBV5-1 with TRBJ2-5; perhaps TRBD2 as D (5 bases). V was trimmed by 10 bases and J by 6 bases, leaving 22 bases between them. The V gene's germline CDR1 is SGHRS and CDR2 YFSETQ. The CDR3 consists of 14 residues. CDR3 sequence reads: CACRLAGWEKTQYF. The CDR3 DNA follows: TGCGCCTGCCGCTTGGCCGGGTGGGAGAAGACCCAGTACTTC.

As regards this clonotype: This sequence may be a read error, since a much larger clone differs from it by one base. V usage is TRBV4-2 and J usage is TRBJ2-1; D ambiguous. The germline gives CDR1 LGHNA, CDR2 YNFKEQ. The CDR3 loop spans 14 amino acids. CDR3 sequence reads: CANSQDESYNEQFF. CDR3 bases: TGTGCCAACAGCCAAGATGAAAGTTACAATGAGCAGTTCTTC.

At least ten counts were recorded for this clonotype. V usage is TRBV7-9 and J usage is TRBJ2-7; 10 bases fit TRBD2. CDR1 is SEHNR, CDR2 FQNEAQ, per germline (reference sequence). The length of the CDR3 is 14 residues. Trimming took 6 bases from V and 7 from J; bases not matched to a gene: 9. CDR3 amino acids: CASRSLAGGGEQYF. In DNA form, the CDR3 reads TGTGCCAGCAGATCCTTAGCGGGAGGAGGGGAGCAGTACTTC.

Only one count was recorded for this clonotype. The genes are TRBV4-3 and TRBJ2-6; D is unresolved. CDR1 LGHNA and CDR2 YSLEER come from the germline V gene. This CDR3 contains 16 residues. V was cut by 0 bases and J by 0 bases, with 6 bases left in between. As DNA, the CDR3 is TGCGCCAGCAGCCAAGAAACGGTCTCTGGGGCCAACGTCCTGACTTTC. Translating it yields CASSQETVSGANVLTF.

This clonotype showed up many times. The V call is TRBV5-1, the J call TRBJ1-5, with 7 positions matching TRBD1. The CDR3 consists of 13 residues. After removal of 4 bases from V and 5 bases from J, the junction contained 3 bases not matched to a gene. Germline loops: CDR1 SGHRS, CDR2 YFSETQ. In nucleotides, the CDR3 is TGCGCCAGCAGCATTCAGGGGGATCAGCCCCAGCATTTT. This sequence encodes CASSIQGDQPQHF. The whole variable domain, filled in from reference TRBV5-1 and TRBJ1-5, reads KAGVTQTPRYLIKTRGQQVTLSCSPISGHRSVSWYQQTPGQGLQFLFEYFSETQRNKGNFPGRFSGRQFSNSRSEMNVSTLELGDSALYLCASSIQGDQPQHFGDGTRLSIL.

This chain joins TRBV6-1 and TRBJ1-3; D gene unclear. Germline V lookup: CDR1 MNHNS, CDR2 SASEGT. There are 14 residues in the CDR3. V lost 11 bases to trimming and J lost 2 bases, with 16 bases between them. DNA of the CDR3: TGTGCCGACGGCGGCAGATTTCCTGGAAACACCATATATTTT. Amino acid sequence: CADGGRFPGNTIYF.

The chain has TRBV2 and TRBJ2-1, with 7 bases aligning to TRBD2. V dropped 4 bases and J dropped 9; count of bases not matched to a gene: 6. Germline assignment: CDR1 SNHLY and CDR2 FYNNEI. This CDR3 is 13 amino acids long. CDR3 DNA sequence: TGTGCCAGCAGTGGGCGGACTAGGGTTGAGCAGTTCTTC. It translates to CASSGRTRVEQFF.

This clonotype was seen repeatedly, ten times or more. The CDR3 loop is CASSRRLAGAFYNEQFF. DNA of the CDR3: TGTGCCAGCAGCCGCCGACTAGCGGGCGCCTTCTACAATGAGCAGTTCTTC. This chain links TRBV7-6 with TRBJ2-1, with 10 bases identical to TRBD2. Trimming at V came to 5 bases and at J to 3 bases, leaving 10 bases not matched to a gene. From germline, CDR1 is SGHVS and CDR2 FNYEAQ. This CDR3 region has 17 residues.

This clonotype has a handful of counts. The rearrangement uses TRBV7-7 and TRBJ2-5; no clear D. From germline, CDR1 is SSHAT and CDR2 FNYEAQ (reference sequence). This CDR3 has 14 residues. The V and J ends lost 0 bases and 6 bases respectively, with 11 bases between them. The CDR3 is CASSLALRGQTQYF. CDR3 sequence (DNA): TGTGCCAGCAGCTTAGCGCTTAGAGGCCAGACCCAGTACTTC.

V gene TRBV20-1 combines with J gene TRBJ1-5, with D uncertain. The CDR3 consists of 14 residues. Germline CDR1 DFQATT, CDR2 SNEGSKA (reference sequence). V was pared by 2 bases and J by 0 bases, with 8 bases between. CDR3 amino acids: CSARTGFSNQPQHF. CDR3 sequence (DNA): TGCAGTGCTAGAACGGGATTTAGCAATCAGCCCCAGCATTTT.

This clonotype was counted a few times. The gene calls are TRBV4-1 and TRBJ2-3, with D possibly matching TRBD1 (5 bases). The germline CDR1 and CDR2 sequences are MGHRA and YSYEKL. Trimming removed 1 base from V and 2 bases from J, with 13 bases in between. The CDR3 covers 16 residues. CDR3 nucleotide sequence: TGCGCCAGCAGCCAAGCGTTCAGGGCCCCCACAGATACGCAGTATTTT. Amino acid sequence: CASSQAFRAPTDTQYF.

On this clonotype: The junction does not match germline at one end; this may be a read error. The chain is built from TRBV15 and TRBJ2-2, with 7 bases identical to TRBD2. The length of the CDR3 is 17 residues. The germline gives CDR1 LNHNV, CDR2 YYDKDF (reference sequence). This chain's CDR3 is CVTSRLEGLPSTGERFF. The CDR3 DNA reads TGTGTCACCAGCAGACTCGAGGGACTACCATCCACCGGGGAGCGGTTTTTT.

In the case of this clonotype: As the CDR3 is not closed by the conserved phenylalanine or tryptophan, this likely results from a read error. The chain is built from TRBV11-3 and TRBJ2-1, with D tentatively TRBD2 (5 bases). The V and J ends lost 3 bases and 10 bases respectively, with 10 bases between them. The CDR3 spans 12 residues. CDR1 and CDR2 (germline): SGHNT, YENEEA. The CDR3 spells CASSLDKREQFL. Here the CDR3 DNA reads TGTGCCAGCAGCTTGGATAAGCGGGAGCAGTTCTTA.

This clonotype showed up just a few times. J is TRBJ1-5 and V is TRBV20-1; D gene unclear. Trimming cost V 6 bases and J 5 bases, with 14 bases left between them. The germline gives CDR1 DFQATT, CDR2 SNEGSKA (reference sequence). The CDR3 spans 13 residues. CDR3 region: CSARSSGDQPQHF. The CDR3 nucleotides read TGCAGTGCCAGGAGTAGCGGGGATCAGCCCCAGCATTTT.

A note on this clonotype: Possible read error: a much larger clone is one base away. The chain uses TRBV15 and TRBJ2-5; 7 bases line up with TRBD1. V shed 3 bases, J shed 11 bases, and the junction held 18 bases outside the gene matches. In germline, CDR1 is LNHNV, CDR2 YYDKDF (reference sequence). This CDR3 contains 16 residues. CDR3 sequence reads: CATSSSTGVNYNEQYF. DNA of the CDR3: TGTGCCACCAGCAGCTCAACAGGGGTCAACTACAATGAGCAGTACTTC.

The chain uses TRBV2 and TRBJ2-1; 8 bases align to TRBD2. Germline V gene sequence: CDR1 SNHLY, CDR2 FYNNEI. This CDR3 is built from 14 residues. V was clipped by 6 bases and J by 3 bases; unmatched bases: 4. The CDR3 sequence: CASRGLDYYNEQFF. The CDR3 bases are TGTGCCAGCAGGGGACTAGATTACTACAATGAGCAGTTCTTC.

The rearrangement uses TRBV9 and TRBJ2-1; TRBD2 agrees at 9 bases. Germline V lookup: CDR1 SGDLS, CDR2 YYNGEE. With 3 bases clipped from V and 3 bases from J, the junction kept 4 bases outside the gene matches. The CDR3 is made up of 15 amino acids. CDR3 sequence (DNA): TGTGCCAGCAGCGCGCGGGAGGGCGACTACAATGAGCAGTTCTTC. Translation gives CASSAREGDYNEQFF.

The rearrangement uses TRBV20-1 and TRBJ1-4; unclear D gene. The CDR3 consists of 15 residues. The V and J ends lost 1 base and 5 bases respectively, with 14 bases between them. Germline V gene lookup returns CDR1 DFQATT and CDR2 SNEGSKA (reference sequence). In nucleotides, the CDR3 is TGCAGTGCTAGAGTGTCGGCAGGCCTCAATGAAAAACTGTTTTTT. It specifies CSARVSAGLNEKLFF.

This clonotype was counted between two and nine times. The chain employs TRBV20-1 and TRBJ2-2; no definite D call. The CDR3 is 11 residues long. Germline CDR1 DFQATT, CDR2 SNEGSKA (reference sequence). The V and J ends lost 6 bases and 5 bases respectively, with 7 bases between them. CDR3 residues: CSAEKTGELFF. DNA for the CDR3: TGCAGTGCGGAGAAGACCGGGGAGCTGTTTTTT.

In its sample, this clonotype was seen a few times. The genes are TRBV28 and TRBJ1-2, with D hard to call. V lost 3 bases and J lost 3, with 8 bases in between. This CDR3 has 13 amino acids. The germline V gene encodes CDR1 MDHEN and CDR2 SYDVKM. CDR3 DNA: TGTGCCAGCAGTTTCTCCCTCGACTATGGCTACACCTTC. Translating gives CASSFSLDYGYTF.

In this sample, this clonotype turned up many times. The chain uses TRBV6-2 or TRBV6-3 and TRBJ1-5, with 8 bases fitting TRBD1. Looked up from germline, CDR1 is MNHEY and CDR2 is SVGEGT. With 3 bases clipped from V and 4 bases from J, the junction kept 11 bases outside the gene matches. The CDR3 has 17 amino acids. CDR3 in DNA: TGTGCCAGCAGTTATCATGGCAGGGGGCTAAAGAATCAGCCCCAGCATTTT. Translating it yields CASSYHGRGLKNQPQHF.

The J gene is TRBJ2-4, the V gene TRBV30; D gene unclear. This CDR3 has 13 amino acids. The germline CDR1 and CDR2 sequences are GTSNPN and SVGIG (reference sequence). The ends were cut back, 1 base at V and 13 bases at J, with 17 bases in the middle. CDR3 sequence reads: CAWSGKDGEEQYF. Written as DNA, the CDR3 is TGTGCCTGGAGTGGAAAAGACGGAGAGGAGCAGTACTTC.

Points on this clonotype: The junction departs from the called germline gene at one end, perhaps through a read error. The chain carries TRBV12-3 or TRBV12-4 and TRBJ1-6; no clear D gene. The CDR3 sequence is 13 residues long. The CDR3 reads CASSSSCNSPLHF. In DNA, the CDR3 is TGTGCCAGCAGTTCTTCCTGTAATTCACCCCTCCACTTT.

J is TRBJ1-2 and V is TRBV7-8, with D tentatively TRBD1 (6 bases). Germline CDR1 reads SGHVS; CDR2 reads FQNEAQ. V was cut by 5 bases and J by 8 bases, with 12 bases left in between. The length of the CDR3 is 12 residues. For the CDR3, the DNA is TGTGCCAGCAGCCCAGACAGGTTCGGCTACACCTTC. Translated, it gives CASSPDRFGYTF.